A selection of T cell receptor beta chains follows, all from one sample in a study of blood T cell repertoires in COVID-19. The method was immunoSEQ multiplex PCR; TCRdb's version includes in-frame clones alone and lacks a portion of them. The data contain about 250,000 clones, around nine tenths of them singletons. The sequenced sample consisted of peripheral blood. Receptors originate from a woman between 40 and 55 years old who had recovered from COVID-19. The CDR3 runs from the conserved cysteine through the conserved F or W. D genes are given only for firm matches. Size is stated for part of the rows, as once, few or many counts, or as a class when the clone is expanded.

v_gene	d_gene	j_gene	abundance	CDR3nt	CDR3aa
TRBV28	TRBD1	TRBJ1-5	-	TGTGCCAGCAGTTTGGAACGGGACAGTTTGATTAGCAATCAGCCCCAGCATTTT	CASSLERDSLISNQPQHF
TRBV4-1	TRBD1	TRBJ1-6	-	TGCGCCAGCAGCCTTTGGACAGGGCAAGTCACCTATAATTCACCCCTCCACTTT	CASSLWTGQVTYNSPLHF
TRBV28	-	TRBJ1-6	-	TGTGCCACCGGACAAGGATCTCCGCCCCTCCACTTT	CATGQGSPPLHF
TRBV24-1	TRBD1	TRBJ2-2	-	TGTGCCACCAGTCCCTCCGGATCAGGGGGCGGGGAGCTGTTTTTT	CATSPSGSGGGELFF
TRBV14	-	TRBJ2-3	-	TGTGCCAGCAGCCAAGTTGGCCGAACTACGCAGTATTTT	CASSQVGRTTQYF
TRBV7-9	TRBD1	TRBJ2-7	few	TGTGCCAGCAGCTCACTGACAGGGCCTAAGTATGAGCAGTACTTC	CASSSLTGPKYEQYF
TRBV6-1	TRBD2	TRBJ2-5	-	TGTGCCAGCAGTGAAGGTGGACTAGCGGGCCAAGAGACCCAGTACTTC	CASSEGGLAGQETQYF
TRBV28	TRBD2	TRBJ2-3	-	TGTGCCAGCAGTTTAGGTAGCGGGGGGACAGATACGCAGTATTTT	CASSLGSGGTDTQYF
TRBV4-3	TRBD2	TRBJ2-6	-	TGCGCCAGCAGCCAAGTTAGCGGGAGGGCGAAGTCTGGGGCCAACGTCCTGACTTTC	CASSQVSGRAKSGANVLTF
TRBV19	TRBD2	TRBJ2-7	-	TGTGCCAGTAGTATAACTAGCGGGTACGAGCAGTACTTC	CASSITSGYEQYF
TRBV10-2	TRBD2	TRBJ2-3	-	TGCGCCAGTCGAACTAGCGGGGGCGGGGATACGCAGTATTTT	CASRTSGGGDTQYF
TRBV2	TRBD2	TRBJ2-1	-	TGTGCCAGCATACTAGCGGGGGGGCCGGATGAGCAGTTCTTC	CASILAGGPDEQFF
TRBV7-2	-	TRBJ1-1	-	TGTGCCAGCAGCTTAGCGGCGGGTGGGAAAACTTTCTTT	CASSLAAGGKTFF
TRBV19	-	TRBJ1-6	-	TGTGCCAGTAGTATCCCCGGGGGAAAGTCACCCCTCCACTTT	CASSIPGGKSPLHF
TRBV28	TRBD2	TRBJ2-7	once	TGTGCCAGCAGTCCAACTAGCGGGGGGCTCTACGAGCAGTACTTC	CASSPTSGGLYEQYF
TRBV6-4	-	TRBJ1-6	-	TGTGCCAGCAGTGTCGGCGGGAATAATTCACCCCTCCACTTT	CASSVGGNNSPLHF
TRBV7-2	-	TRBJ2-2	-	TGTGCCAGCAGCTTCGGTGGGGCCAGCACCGGGGAGCTGTTTTTT	CASSFGGASTGELFF
TRBV5-1	TRBD2	TRBJ2-7	-	TGCGCCAGCAGCTTCCAAGGATTAGCGGGAGGCTACGAGCAGTACTTC	CASSFQGLAGGYEQYF
TRBV7-4	-	TRBJ2-7	-	TGTGCCAGCAGCTTAGTGCAGGGTCTAAGCTACGAGCAGTACTTC	CASSLVQGLSYEQYF
TRBV6-2/TRBV6-3	TRBD2	TRBJ2-7	-	TGTGCCAGCAGTTACCTGGGACTAGCGGCTTCCTACGAGCAGTACTTC	CASSYLGLAASYEQYF
TRBV27	-	TRBJ2-6	-	TGTGCCAGCAGTTTTAACTCTGGGGCCAACGTCCTGACTTTC	CASSFNSGANVLTF
TRBV5-1	-	TRBJ1-1	-	TGCGCCAGCAGCCTGTACATGAACACTGAAGCTTTCTTT	CASSLYMNTEAFF
TRBV24-1	-	TRBJ2-1	-	TGTGCCACCAGTGACAGTTACCTCAATGAGCAGTTCTTC	CATSDSYLNEQFF
TRBV5-4	-	TRBJ2-1	-	TGTGCCAGCAGCTTGGTTACGGGGAAGTACAATGAGCAGTTCTTC	CASSLVTGKYNEQFF
TRBV28	TRBD1	TRBJ1-6	few	TGTGCCAGCAGCTATGACGGGACAGATAATTCACCCCTCCACTTT	CASSYDGTDNSPLHF
TRBV5-1	-	TRBJ1-2	-	TGCGCCAGCAGACCCTTGGAGCGAGAGGGCTACACCTTC	CASRPLEREGYTF
TRBV7-2	-	TRBJ1-4	few	TGTGCCAGCAGCCGAGGACAATATGAAAAACTGTTTTTT	CASSRGQYEKLFF
TRBV7-9	-	TRBJ1-3	-	TGTGCCAGCAGCTTCTCTTCCTACTCTGGAAACACCATATATTTT	CASSFSSYSGNTIYF
TRBV5-1	TRBD2	TRBJ2-6	-	TGCGCCAGCAGTTCGATACTAGCGGGCTTAAGCTCTGGGGCCAACGTCCTGACTTTC	CASSSILAGLSSGANVLTF
TRBV6-2/TRBV6-3	-	TRBJ2-7	-	TGTGCCAGCAGTTACGGGGCAGGGATAACCTACGAGCAGTACTTC	CASSYGAGITYEQYF
TRBV7-9	TRBD1	TRBJ1-3	-	TGTGCCAGCAGCTTAGGGGACAGGGGATCCTCTGGAAACACCATATATTTT	CASSLGDRGSSGNTIYF
TRBV25-1	-	TRBJ2-5	-	TGTGCCAGCAGTGAATGGACAACTCAAGAGACCCAGTACTTC	CASSEWTTQETQYF
TRBV4-1	TRBD2	TRBJ2-1	-	TGCGCCAGCAGCCAAGGAGGGACTAGCGTTTACAATGAGCAGTTCTTC	CASSQGGTSVYNEQFF
TRBV19	-	TRBJ1-2	few	TGTGCCAGTAGAGCTTCGGGGGGCTACTATGGCTACACCTTC	CASRASGGYYGYTF
TRBV4-1	-	TRBJ1-1	once	TGCGCCAGCAGCCAAGACAGGTCTTGGAACACTGAAGCTTTCTTT	CASSQDRSWNTEAFF
TRBV15	-	TRBJ2-7	-	TGTGCCACCAGCAGTTTCTCGGGAAACTACGAGCAGTACTTC	CATSSFSGNYEQYF
TRBV2	TRBD2	TRBJ2-3	-	TGTGCCAGCAGTTATACTAGCGGGGGGGCCGGTGGAGATACGCAGTATTTT	CASSYTSGGAGGDTQYF
TRBV7-8	-	TRBJ2-7	-	TGTGCCAGCAGCTACTTGGACATGCCCTACGAGCAGTACTTC	CASSYLDMPYEQYF
TRBV11-2	TRBD1	TRBJ1-3	-	TGTGCCAGCAGCACAGACAGGGGTGTTGGAAACACCATATATTTT	CASSTDRGVGNTIYF